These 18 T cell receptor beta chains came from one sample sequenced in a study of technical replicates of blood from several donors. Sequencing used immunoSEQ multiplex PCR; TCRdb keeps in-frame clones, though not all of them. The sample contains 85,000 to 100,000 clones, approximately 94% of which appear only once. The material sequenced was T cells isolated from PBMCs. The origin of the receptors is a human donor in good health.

CDR3 coding DNA: TGTGCCAGCAGCCCCGGACAGGGGTCCACTGAAGCTTTCTTT. This sequence encodes CASSPGQGSTEAFF. This chain uses TRBV27 with TRBJ1-1, with 9 bases identical to TRBD1. Germline-derived CDR1 and CDR2 are MNHEY and SMNVEV (reference sequence). With V trimmed by 6 bases and J by 4 bases, 6 bases remained unmatched. This CDR3 contains 14 residues.

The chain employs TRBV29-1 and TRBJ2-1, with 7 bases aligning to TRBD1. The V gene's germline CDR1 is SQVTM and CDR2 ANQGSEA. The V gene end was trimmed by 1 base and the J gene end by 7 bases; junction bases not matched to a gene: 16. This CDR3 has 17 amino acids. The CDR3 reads CSVEGVQGISTGNEQFF. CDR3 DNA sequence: TGCAGCGTTGAAGGGGTACAGGGGATATCTACGGGTAATGAGCAGTTCTTC.

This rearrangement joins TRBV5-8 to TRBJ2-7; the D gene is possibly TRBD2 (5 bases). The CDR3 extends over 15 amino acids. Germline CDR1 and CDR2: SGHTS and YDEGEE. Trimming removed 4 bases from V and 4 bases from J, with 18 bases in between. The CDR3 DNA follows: TGTGCCAGCAGCACAGAATCAGAGCGGAGATACGAGCAGTACTTC. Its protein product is CASSTESERRYEQYF.

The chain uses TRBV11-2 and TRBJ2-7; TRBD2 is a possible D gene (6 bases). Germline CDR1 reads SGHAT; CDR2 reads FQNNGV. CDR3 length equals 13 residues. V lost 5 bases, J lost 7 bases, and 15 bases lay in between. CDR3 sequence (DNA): TGTGCCAGCAGCCCTGGGCGCCTAGCGGAGCAGTACTTC. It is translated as CASSPGRLAEQYF.

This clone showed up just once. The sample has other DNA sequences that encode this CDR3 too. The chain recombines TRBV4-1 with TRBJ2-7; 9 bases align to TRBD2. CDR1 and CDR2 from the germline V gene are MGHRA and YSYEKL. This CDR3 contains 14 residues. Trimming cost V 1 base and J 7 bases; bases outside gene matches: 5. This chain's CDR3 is CASSQGSGSYEQYF. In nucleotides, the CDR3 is TGCGCCAGCAGCCAAGGTAGCGGGAGCTATGAGCAGTACTTC.

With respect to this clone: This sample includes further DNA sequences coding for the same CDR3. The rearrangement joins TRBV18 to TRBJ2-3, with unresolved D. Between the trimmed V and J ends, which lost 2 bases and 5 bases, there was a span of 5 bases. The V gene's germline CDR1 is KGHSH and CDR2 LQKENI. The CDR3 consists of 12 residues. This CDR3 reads CASSPLEDTQYF. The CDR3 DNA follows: TGTGCCAGCTCACCATTAGAAGATACGCAGTATTTT.

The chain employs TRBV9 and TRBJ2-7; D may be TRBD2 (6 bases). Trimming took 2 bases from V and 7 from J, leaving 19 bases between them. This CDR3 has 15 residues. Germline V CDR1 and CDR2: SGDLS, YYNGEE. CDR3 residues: CASSVGGATSGEQYF. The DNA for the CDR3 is TGTGCCAGCAGCGTCGGAGGGGCAACCTCGGGGGAGCAGTACTTC.

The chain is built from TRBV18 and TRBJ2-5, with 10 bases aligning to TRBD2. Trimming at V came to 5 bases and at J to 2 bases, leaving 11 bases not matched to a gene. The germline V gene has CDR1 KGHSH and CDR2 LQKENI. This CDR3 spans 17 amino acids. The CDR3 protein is CASSYIWTSGTQETQYF. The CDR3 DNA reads TGTGCCAGCTCATATATTTGGACTAGCGGAACGCAAGAGACCCAGTACTTC.

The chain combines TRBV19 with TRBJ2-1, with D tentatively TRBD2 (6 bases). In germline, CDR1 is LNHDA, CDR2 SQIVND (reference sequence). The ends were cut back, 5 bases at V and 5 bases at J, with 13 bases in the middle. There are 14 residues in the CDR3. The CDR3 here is CASSSYGGNNEQFF. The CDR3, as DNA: TGTGCCAGTAGTTCATATGGCGGGAACAATGAGCAGTTCTTC.

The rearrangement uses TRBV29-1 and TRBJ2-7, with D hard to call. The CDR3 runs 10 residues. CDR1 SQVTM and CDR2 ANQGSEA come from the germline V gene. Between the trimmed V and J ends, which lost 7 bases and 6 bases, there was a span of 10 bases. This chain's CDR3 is CSAEATEQYF. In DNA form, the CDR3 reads TGCAGCGCCGAAGCGACCGAGCAGTACTTC.

The CDR3 DNA sequence: TGTGCCAGCAGTGCCATGGGCGGGGATAATTCACCCCTCCACTTT. Amino acids: CASSAMGGDNSPLHF. This sequence joins TRBV6-4 and TRBJ1-6; D uncertain. Germline lookup yields CDR1 MRHNA and CDR2 SNTAGT. Trimming cost V 4 bases and J 5 bases, with 12 bases left between them. The CDR3 spans 15 residues.

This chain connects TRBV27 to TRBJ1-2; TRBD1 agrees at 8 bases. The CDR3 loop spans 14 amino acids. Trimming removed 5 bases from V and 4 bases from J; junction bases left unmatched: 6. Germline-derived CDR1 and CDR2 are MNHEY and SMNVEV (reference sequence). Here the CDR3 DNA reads TGTGCCAGCAGTCTGACAGGGGATGGCTATGGCTACACCTTC. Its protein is CASSLTGDGYGYTF.

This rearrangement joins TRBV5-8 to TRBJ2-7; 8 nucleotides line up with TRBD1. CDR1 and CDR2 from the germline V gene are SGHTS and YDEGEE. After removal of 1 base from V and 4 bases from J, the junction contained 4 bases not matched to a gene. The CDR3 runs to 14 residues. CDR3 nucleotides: TGTGCCAGCAGCTTGATCAGGGGGCTATACGAGCAGTACTTC. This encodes CASSLIRGLYEQYF.

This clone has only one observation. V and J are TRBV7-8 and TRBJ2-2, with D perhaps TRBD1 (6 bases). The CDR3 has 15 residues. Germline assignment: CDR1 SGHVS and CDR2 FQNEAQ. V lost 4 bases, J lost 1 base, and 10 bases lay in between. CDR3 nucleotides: TGTGCCAGCAGCTCGCGGACAGTGAACACCGGGGAGCTGTTTTTT. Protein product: CASSSRTVNTGELFF.

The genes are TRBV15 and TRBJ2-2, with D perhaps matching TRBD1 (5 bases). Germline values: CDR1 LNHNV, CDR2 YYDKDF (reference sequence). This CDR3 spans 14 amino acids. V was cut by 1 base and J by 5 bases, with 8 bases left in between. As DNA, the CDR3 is TGTGCCACCAGCAGAGTCAGGGAAACCGGGGAGCTGTTTTTT. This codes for CATSRVRETGELFF.

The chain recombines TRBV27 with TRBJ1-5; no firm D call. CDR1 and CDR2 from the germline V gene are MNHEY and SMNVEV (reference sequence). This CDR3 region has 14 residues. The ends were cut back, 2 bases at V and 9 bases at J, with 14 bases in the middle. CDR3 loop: CASSLDSSFRPQHF. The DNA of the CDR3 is TGTGCCAGCAGTTTAGATAGCAGCTTTCGGCCCCAGCATTTT.

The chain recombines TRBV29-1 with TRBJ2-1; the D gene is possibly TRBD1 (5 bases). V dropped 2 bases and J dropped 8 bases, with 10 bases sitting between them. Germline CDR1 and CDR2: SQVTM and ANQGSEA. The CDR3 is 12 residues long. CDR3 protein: CSVEKRGDEQFF. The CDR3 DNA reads TGCAGCGTTGAAAAAAGGGGCGATGAGCAGTTCTTC.

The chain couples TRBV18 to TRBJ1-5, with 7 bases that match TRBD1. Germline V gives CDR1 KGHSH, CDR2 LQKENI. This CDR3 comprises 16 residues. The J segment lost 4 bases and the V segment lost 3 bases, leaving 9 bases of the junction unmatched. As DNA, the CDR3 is TGTGCCAGCTCACCGGAGGGACAGCCTGCAAATCAGCCCCAGCATTTT. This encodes CASSPEGQPANQPQHF. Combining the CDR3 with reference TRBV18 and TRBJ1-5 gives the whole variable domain NAGVMQNPRHLVRRRGQEARLRCSPMKGHSHVYWYRQLPEEGLKFMVYLQKENIIDESGMPKERFSAEFPKEGPSILRIQQVVRGDSAAYFCASSPEGQPANQPQHFGDGTRLSIL.